This TCR beta chain derives from a study of OX40 agonist ivuxolimab in advanced cancers. Profiled with immunoSEQ multiplex PCR; TCRdb holds only in-frame clones, not every one. The sample yields over 45,000 clones, roughly 87% seen once. The V and J ends lost 4 bases and 0 bases respectively, with 13 bases between them. Germline V gene data show CDR1 as SGHRS and CDR2 as YFSETQ. This CDR3 contains 16 residues. Sequencing used CD4+ or CD8+ T cells sorted from blood, obtained in a trial of the OX40 agonist ivuxolimab. The V gene is TRBV5-1, the J gene TRBJ1-4; D perhaps matches TRBD1 (5 bases). The origin of this receptor is an adult with an advanced solid tumor such as melanoma, head and neck, liver or kidney cancer. The CDR3 DNA follows: TGCGCCAGCAGCACCGGGACGGTTGCAACTAATGAAAAACTGTTTTTT. Encoded protein: CASSTGTVATNEKLFF.